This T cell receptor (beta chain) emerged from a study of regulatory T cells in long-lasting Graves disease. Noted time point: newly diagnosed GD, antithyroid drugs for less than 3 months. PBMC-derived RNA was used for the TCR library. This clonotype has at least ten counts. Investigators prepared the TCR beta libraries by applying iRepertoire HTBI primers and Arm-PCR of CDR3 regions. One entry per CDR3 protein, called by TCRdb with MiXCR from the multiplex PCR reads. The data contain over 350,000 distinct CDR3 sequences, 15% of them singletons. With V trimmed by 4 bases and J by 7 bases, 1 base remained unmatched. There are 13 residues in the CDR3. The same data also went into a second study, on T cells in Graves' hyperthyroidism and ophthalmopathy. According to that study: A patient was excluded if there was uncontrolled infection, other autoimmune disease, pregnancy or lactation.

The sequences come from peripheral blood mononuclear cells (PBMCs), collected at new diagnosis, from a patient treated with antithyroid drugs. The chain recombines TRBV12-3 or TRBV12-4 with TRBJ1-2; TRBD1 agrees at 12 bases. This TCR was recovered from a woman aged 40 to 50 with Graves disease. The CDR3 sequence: CASSWDRGPGYTF. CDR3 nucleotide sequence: TGTGCCAGCAGTTGGGACAGGGGGCCTGGCTACACCTTC.